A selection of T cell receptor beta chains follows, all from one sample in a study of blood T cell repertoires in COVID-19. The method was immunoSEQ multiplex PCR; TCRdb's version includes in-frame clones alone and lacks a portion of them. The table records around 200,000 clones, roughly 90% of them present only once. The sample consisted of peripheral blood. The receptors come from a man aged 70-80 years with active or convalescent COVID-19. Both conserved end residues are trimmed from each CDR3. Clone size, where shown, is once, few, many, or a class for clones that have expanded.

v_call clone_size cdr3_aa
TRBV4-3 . ASSQNPPGTGANVLT
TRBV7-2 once ASSLKSSLAGINEQF
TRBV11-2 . GWGGRNTEAF
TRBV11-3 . ASSIGGPNTEAF
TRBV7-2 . ASRTSGTSNTGELF
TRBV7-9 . ASSFEGAGEQF
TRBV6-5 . ASSPRVSGTETQY
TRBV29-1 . SVAGTSGASSYNEQF
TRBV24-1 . ATSDPALRGGNGGYT
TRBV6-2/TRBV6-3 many ASSYGGTGNSPLH
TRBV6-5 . ASSYSRQGDSPLH
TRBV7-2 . ASSTSGSHSYNEQF
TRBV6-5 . ASSSLTSVYNEQF
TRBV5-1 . ASSLPRDRGLGEQY
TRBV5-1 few ASSLVQADTDTQY
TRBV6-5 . ASSYLRSDGGTEAF
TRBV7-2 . ASSLGPTGNSYEQY
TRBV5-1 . ASSFWTATDTQY
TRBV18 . ASSPPGRNTGELF
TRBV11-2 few ASGRDRYNTEAF
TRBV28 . ASSLTNTEAF
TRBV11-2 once ASSFTGANVLT